This TCR beta chain was documented in a study of regulatory T cells in long-lasting Graves disease. Findings and caveats of the study: Gene preferences differed: TRBV28, TRBJ1-2, TRBJ2-5 in persistent cases.

With iRepertoire HTBI primers and Arm-PCR of CDR3 regions, TCR beta libraries were built. TCRdb recomputed calls from the multiplex PCR reads with MiXCR, one row per CDR3 protein. The profile shows 380,000 or so distinct CDR3 sequences, 15% to 20% of them singletons. The time point is: newly diagnosed GD, antithyroid drugs for less than 3 months. Isolated PBMC RNA provided the starting material for the TCR library. Trimming stripped 7 bases from V and 7 bases from J, with 14 bases between. This CDR3 comprises 13 residues. The germline gives CDR1 LNHDA, CDR2 SQIVND (reference sequence). This clonotype has only a few counts. The target antigen is unknown. This sample also belongs to another study, concerning T cells in Graves' hyperthyroidism and ophthalmopathy. That publication notes: A first-round RT-PCR of the TCR CDR3 used the HTBI primer set. The blood repertoire included most of the expanded thyroid clonotypes above 0.001. The model foresaw ophthalmopathy a median roughly 6.6 months prior to onset.

The clonotype comes from a woman between 18 and 29 years old with Graves disease. The specimen was peripheral blood mononuclear cells (PBMCs), collected at new diagnosis, from a patient treated with antithyroid drugs. The genes are TRBV19 and TRBJ1-5; D might be TRBD1 (6 bases). This CDR3 is CASTHRAEQPQHF. The CDR3 coding sequence is TGTGCCAGTACCCACAGGGCGGAGCAGCCCCAGCATTTT. Supplemented by reference TRBV19 and TRBJ1-5, the full variable domain reads DGGITQSPKYLFRKEGQNVTLSCEQNLNHDAMYWYRQDPGQGLRLIYYSQIVNDFQKGDIAEGYSVSREKKESFPLTVTSAQKNPTAFYLCASTHRAEQPQHFGDGTRLSIL.